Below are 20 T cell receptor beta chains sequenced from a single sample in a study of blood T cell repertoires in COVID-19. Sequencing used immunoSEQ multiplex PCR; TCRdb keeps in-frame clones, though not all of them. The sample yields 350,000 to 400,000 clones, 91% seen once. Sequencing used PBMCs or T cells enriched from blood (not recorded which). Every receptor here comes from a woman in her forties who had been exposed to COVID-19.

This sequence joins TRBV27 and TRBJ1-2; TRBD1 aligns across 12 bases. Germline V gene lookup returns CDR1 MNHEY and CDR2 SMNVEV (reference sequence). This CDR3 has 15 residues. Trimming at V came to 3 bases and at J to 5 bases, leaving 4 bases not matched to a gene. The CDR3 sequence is CASSLGTGGGYGYTF. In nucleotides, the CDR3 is TGTGCCAGCAGTTTGGGGACAGGGGGCGGATATGGCTACACCTTC.

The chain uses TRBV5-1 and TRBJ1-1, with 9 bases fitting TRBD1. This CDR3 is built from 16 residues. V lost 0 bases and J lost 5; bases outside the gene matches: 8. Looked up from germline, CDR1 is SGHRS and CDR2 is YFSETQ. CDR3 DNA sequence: TGCGCCAGCAGCTTGGGTTTGGGACAGGGATATACTGAAGCTTTCTTT. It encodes CASSLGLGQGYTEAFF.

This CDR3 reads CASSKQFLFDEQFF. The CDR3 DNA follows: TGTGCCAGTAGTAAACAGTTTTTATTCGATGAGCAGTTCTTC. V usage is TRBV19 and J usage is TRBJ2-1; no clear D. V was pared by 4 bases and J by 8 bases, with 15 bases between. Germline V gives CDR1 LNHDA, CDR2 SQIVND (reference sequence). This CDR3 contains 14 residues.

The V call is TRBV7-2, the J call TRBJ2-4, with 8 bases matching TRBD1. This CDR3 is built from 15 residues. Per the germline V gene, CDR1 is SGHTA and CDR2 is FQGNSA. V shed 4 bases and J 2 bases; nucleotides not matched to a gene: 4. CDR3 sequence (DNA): TGTGCCAGCAGCTCAGGGGGCCTGACCAAAAACATTCAGTACTTC. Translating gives CASSSGGLTKNIQYF. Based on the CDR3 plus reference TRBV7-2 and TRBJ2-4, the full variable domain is GAGVSQSPSNKVTEKGKDVELRCDPISGHTALYWYRQSLGQGLEFLIYFQGNSAPDKSGLPSDRFSAERTGGSVSTLTIQRTQQEDSAVYLCASSSGGLTKNIQYFGAGTRLSVL.

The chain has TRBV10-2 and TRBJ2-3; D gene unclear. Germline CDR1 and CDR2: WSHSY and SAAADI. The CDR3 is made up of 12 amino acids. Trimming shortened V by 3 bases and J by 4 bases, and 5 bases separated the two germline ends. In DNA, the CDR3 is TGCGCCAGCAGTGACTCCCCAGATACGCAGTATTTT. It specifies CASSDSPDTQYF.

CDR3 residues: CASSAWAGMNTEAFF. The CDR3 DNA reads as TGTGCCAGCAGCGCCTGGGCAGGGATGAACACTGAAGCTTTCTTT. This rearrangement joins TRBV9 to TRBJ1-1; weak D call: TRBD1 (5 bases). The CDR3 has 15 residues. Germline assignment: CDR1 SGDLS and CDR2 YYNGEE. Trimming removed 3 bases from V and 0 bases from J, with 12 bases in between.

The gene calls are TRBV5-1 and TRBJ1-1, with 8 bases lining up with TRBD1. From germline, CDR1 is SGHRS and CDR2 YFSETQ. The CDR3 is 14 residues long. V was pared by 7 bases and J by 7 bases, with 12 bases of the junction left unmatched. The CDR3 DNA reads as TGCGCCAGCGGGCCAGGGGGCGCGTCTGATGAAGCTTTCTTT. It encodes CASGPGGASDEAFF.

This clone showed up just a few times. For the CDR3, the DNA is TGTGCCAGCAGCTTGGCCGGGGGACAGGCGAATGAAAAACTGTTTTTT. Amino acids: CASSLAGGQANEKLFF. This rearrangement joins TRBV5-6 to TRBJ1-4; TRBD1 matches 8 bases. The V and J ends lost 0 bases and 5 bases, in that order; junction bases with no gene match: 6. CDR1 is SGHDT, CDR2 YYEEEE, per germline. This CDR3 is built from 16 residues.

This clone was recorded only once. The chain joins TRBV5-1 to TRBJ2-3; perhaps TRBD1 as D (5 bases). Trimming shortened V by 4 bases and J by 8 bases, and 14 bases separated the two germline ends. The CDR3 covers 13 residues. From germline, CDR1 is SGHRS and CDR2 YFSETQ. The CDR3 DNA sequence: TGCGCCAGCAGCCTACAGGACACCCTTACGCAGTATTTT. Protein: CASSLQDTLTQYF.

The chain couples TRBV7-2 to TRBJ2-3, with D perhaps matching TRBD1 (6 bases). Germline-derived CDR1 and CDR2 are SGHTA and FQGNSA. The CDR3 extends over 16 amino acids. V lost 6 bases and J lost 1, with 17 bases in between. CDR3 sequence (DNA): TGTGCCAGCAGTCTTCAGGGACACAAAGGCACAGATACGCAGTATTTT. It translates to CASSLQGHKGTDTQYF.

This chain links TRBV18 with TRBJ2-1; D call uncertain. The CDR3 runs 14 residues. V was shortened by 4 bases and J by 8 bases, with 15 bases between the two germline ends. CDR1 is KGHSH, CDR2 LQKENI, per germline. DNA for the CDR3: TGTGCCAGCTCACTCCCGGCAGGTCCGGATGAGCAGTTCTTC. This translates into CASSLPAGPDEQFF.

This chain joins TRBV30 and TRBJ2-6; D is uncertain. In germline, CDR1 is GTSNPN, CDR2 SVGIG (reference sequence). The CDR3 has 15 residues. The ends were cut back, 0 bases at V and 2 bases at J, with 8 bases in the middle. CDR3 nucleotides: TGTGCCTGGAGTGTAGGAGTAACTGGGGCCAACGTCCTGACTTTC. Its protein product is CAWSVGVTGANVLTF. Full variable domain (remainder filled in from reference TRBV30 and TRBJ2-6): SQTIHQWPATLVQPVGSPLSLECTVEGTSNPNLYWYRQAAGRGLQLLFYSVGIGQISSEVPQNLSASRPQDRQFILSSKKLLLSDSGFYLCAWSVGVTGANVLTFGAGSRLTVL.

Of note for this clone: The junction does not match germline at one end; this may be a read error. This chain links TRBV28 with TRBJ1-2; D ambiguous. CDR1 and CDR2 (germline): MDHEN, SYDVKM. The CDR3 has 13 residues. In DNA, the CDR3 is TGTGCCAGCAGTTTAGGACTTACCTATGGCCACACCTTC. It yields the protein CASSLGLTYGHTF.

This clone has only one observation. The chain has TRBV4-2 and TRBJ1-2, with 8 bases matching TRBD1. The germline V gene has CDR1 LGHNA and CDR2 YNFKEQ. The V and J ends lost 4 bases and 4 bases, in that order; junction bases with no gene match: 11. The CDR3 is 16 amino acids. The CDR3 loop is CASSRPWDDRGYGYTF. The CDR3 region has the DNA TGTGCCAGCAGCCGACCTTGGGACGACAGGGGCTATGGCTACACCTTC.

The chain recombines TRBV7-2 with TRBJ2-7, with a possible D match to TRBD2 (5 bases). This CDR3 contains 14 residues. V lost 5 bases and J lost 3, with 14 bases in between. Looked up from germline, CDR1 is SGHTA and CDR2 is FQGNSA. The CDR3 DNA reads TGTGCCAGCAGCCCTCTGGTCGGGAACTACGAGCAGTACTTC. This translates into CASSPLVGNYEQYF.

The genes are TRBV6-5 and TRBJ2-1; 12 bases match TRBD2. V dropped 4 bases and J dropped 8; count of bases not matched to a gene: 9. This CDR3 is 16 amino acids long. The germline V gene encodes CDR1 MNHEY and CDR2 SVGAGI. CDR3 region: CASSFRASGGVHEQFF. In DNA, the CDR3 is TGTGCCAGCAGTTTTCGGGCTAGCGGGGGGGTCCATGAGCAGTTCTTC.

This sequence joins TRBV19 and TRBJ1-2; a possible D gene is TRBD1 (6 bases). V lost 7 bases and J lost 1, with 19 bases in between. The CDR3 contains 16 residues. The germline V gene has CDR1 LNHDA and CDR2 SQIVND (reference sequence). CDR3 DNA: TGTGCCAGTAACGATCGGGCTACACAGGGTAACTATGGCTACACCTTC. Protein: CASNDRATQGNYGYTF.

The CDR3 is CASSVGLLGTGELFF. For the CDR3, the DNA is TGTGCCAGCAGCGTAGGGCTACTAGGGACCGGGGAGCTGTTTTTT. This chain connects TRBV9 to TRBJ2-2; D is possibly TRBD2 (5 bases). CDR1 is SGDLS, CDR2 YYNGEE, per germline. Trimming removed 0 bases at V and 5 bases at J, with 11 bases between. This CDR3 is 15 amino acids long.

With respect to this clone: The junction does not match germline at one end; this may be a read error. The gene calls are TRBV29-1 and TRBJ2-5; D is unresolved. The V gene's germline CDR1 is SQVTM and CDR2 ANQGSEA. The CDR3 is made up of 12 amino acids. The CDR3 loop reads CSVEAPQQTQYF. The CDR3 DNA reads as TGCAGCGTTGAGGCCCCCCAACAGACCCAGTACTTC.

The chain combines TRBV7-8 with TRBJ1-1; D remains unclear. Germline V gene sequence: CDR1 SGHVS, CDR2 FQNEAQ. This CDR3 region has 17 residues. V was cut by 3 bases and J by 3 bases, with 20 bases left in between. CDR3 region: CASSFRSSGLMDTEAFF. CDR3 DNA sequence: TGTGCCAGCAGCTTTCGATCGTCGGGTTTAATGGACACTGAAGCTTTCTTT.